Included here is one T cell receptor (beta chain) sequence, with context. The sample originates from a study of T-cell memory formation after mild COVID-19. Using constant-segment primers, 5'RACE produced TCR alpha and TCR beta cDNA libraries carrying sample barcodes and UMIs. TCRdb reanalysed the 5' RACE reads using MiXCR and keeps one entry per CDR3 protein. The sample holds under 400,000 distinct CDR3 sequences, 20% to 25% seen once. V lost 3 bases, J lost 5 bases, and 4 bases stayed unmatched. The CDR3 consists of 14 residues. Germline CDR1 and CDR2: SGHVS and FQNEAQ. This chain uses TRBV7-8 with TRBJ1-2; 9 nucleotides match TRBD1. Sequencing used PBMCs or a T cell subset sorted from them (not recorded which). The TCR originated in an adult woman who had mild COVID-19 (a few samples of this study predate the infection). Cell type and time point are not known. The CDR3 DNA is TGTGCCAGCAGCTTGGGCGACAGGGGGTATGGCTACACCTTC. Its translation is CASSLGDRGYGYTF.